These 17 T cell receptor beta chains were sequenced from one sample in a study of identifying expanded T cells in peripheral blood. Data came from immunoSEQ multiplex PCR; TCRdb stores just in-frame clones and leaves some out. The sample contains approximately 110,000 clones, around 89% of which appear only once. Material for sequencing was blood. Every receptor here comes from a person aged 18 to 70 in good health.

Written as DNA, the CDR3 is TGTGCCAGCAGTGAAGCGCGGGTGCGCACAGATACGCAGTATTTT. It specifies CASSEARVRTDTQYF. This chain connects TRBV6-1 to TRBJ2-3; the D gene is possibly TRBD2 (5 bases). The CDR3 is 15 amino acids. Trimming took 0 bases from V and 1 from J, leaving 8 bases between them. The germline V gene has CDR1 MNHNS and CDR2 SASEGT.

The chain recombines TRBV5-1 with TRBJ2-7, with TRBD1 matching over 9 bases. Trimming removed 0 bases from V and 3 bases from J; junction bases left unmatched: 4. From germline, CDR1 is SGHRS and CDR2 YFSETQ. The CDR3 contains 15 residues. In nucleotides, the CDR3 is TGCGCCAGCAGCTTGGCCGTGACAGGGGGCTACGAGCAGTACTTC. Translated: CASSLAVTGGYEQYF.

The chain joins TRBV11-2 to TRBJ1-2; a possible D gene is TRBD1 (5 bases). V was shortened by 7 bases and J by 5 bases, with 14 bases between the two germline ends. This CDR3 spans 13 amino acids. CDR1 SGHAT and CDR2 FQNNGV come from the germline V gene. The CDR3 is CASTAGGVYGYTF. CDR3 sequence (DNA): TGTGCCAGCACCGCGGGGGGGGTTTATGGCTACACCTTC.

This chain joins TRBV30 and TRBJ1-1; 7 nucleotides align to TRBD1. There are 18 residues in the CDR3. Germline CDR1 is GTSNPN and CDR2 is SVGIG (reference sequence). The junction had 15 bases not matched to a gene; V was cut back by 2 bases and J by 0 bases. The CDR3 spells CAWSSKGAKGQMNTEAFF. CDR3 nucleotides: TGTGCCTGGAGTAGTAAGGGGGCCAAGGGACAGATGAACACTGAAGCTTTCTTT.

The chain joins TRBV4-3 to TRBJ2-7; D is perhaps TRBD2 (6 bases). The V gene lost 0 bases and the J gene lost 3 bases, with 9 bases spanning the gap. Germline CDR1 is LGHNA and CDR2 is YSLEER. The CDR3 runs to 14 residues. The DNA for the CDR3 is TGCGCCAGCAGCCAAGATAGCGGCAGCTACGAGCAGTACTTC. Translation: CASSQDSGSYEQYF.

J is TRBJ2-4 and V is TRBV6-5, with TRBD2 identical over 8 bases. CDR1 is MNHEY, CDR2 SVGAGI, per germline. The CDR3 length is 13 residues. Unmatched junction bases numbered 5, after V lost 6 bases and J lost 7 bases. CDR3 sequence: CASSRGGSNIQYF. The CDR3 DNA reads as TGTGCCAGCAGCCGGGGGGGAAGTAACATTCAGTACTTC.

The chain carries TRBV4-2 and TRBJ2-6; D is perhaps TRBD1 (7 bases). Deletions cut 11 bases from V and 3 bases from J, with 23 bases between. CDR3 length: 17 residues. Germline values: CDR1 LGHNA, CDR2 YNFKEQ. CDR3 region: CACSKGQGGRGANVLTF. As DNA, the CDR3 is TGTGCCTGTAGCAAGGGCCAGGGGGGCCGTGGGGCCAACGTCCTGACTTTC.

The chain combines TRBV29-1 with TRBJ2-5, with D hard to call. Trimming took 3 bases from V and 2 from J, leaving 10 bases between them. Germline values: CDR1 SQVTM, CDR2 ANQGSEA. The CDR3 sequence is 13 residues long. CDR3 sequence reads: CSVDRSGQETQYF. The CDR3 bases are TGCAGCGTTGACCGTAGTGGTCAAGAGACCCAGTACTTC. The full variable domain, with the rest looked up from reference TRBV29-1 and TRBJ2-5, is SAVISQKPSRDICQRGTSLTIQCQVDSQVTMMFWYRQQPGQSLTLIATANQGSEATYESGFVIDKFPISRPNLTFSTLTVSNMSPEDSSIYLCSVDRSGQETQYFGPGTRLLVL.

V and J are TRBV6-5 and TRBJ1-6, with unresolved D. This CDR3 has 12 amino acids. Germline assignment: CDR1 MNHEY and CDR2 SVGAGI. V lost 0 bases to trimming and J lost 17 bases, with 11 bases between them. In nucleotides, the CDR3 is TGTGCCAGCAGTTACTCGGACCGGCTATTCCACTTT. It is translated as CASSYSDRLFHF.

This chain uses TRBV27 with TRBJ2-7; 7 bases line up with TRBD1. CDR3 length equals 15 residues. V gave up 6 bases and J gave up 5 bases; unmatched junction bases: 13. The germline V gene has CDR1 MNHEY and CDR2 SMNVEV (reference sequence). The CDR3 is CASSPRGRGYDEQYF. In DNA form, the CDR3 reads TGTGCCAGCAGCCCCCGCGGCAGGGGGTACGACGAGCAGTACTTC.

The CDR3 sequence is CASSTIAGRYNEQFF. CDR3 DNA: TGTGCCAGCAGCACTATAGCGGGGAGATACAATGAGCAGTTCTTC. The chain uses TRBV7-2 and TRBJ2-1, with TRBD2 matching over 8 bases. The V gene's germline CDR1 is SGHTA and CDR2 FQGNSA. The CDR3 covers 15 residues. Trimming cost V 5 bases and J 4 bases; bases outside gene matches: 7.

The chain couples TRBV7-6 to TRBJ2-5; D remains ambiguous. The CDR3 runs 16 residues. The V end was cut by 5 bases, the J end by 1 base, with 17 bases between. Per the germline V gene, CDR1 is SGHVS and CDR2 is FNYEAQ. This CDR3 is CASSLMVGRTQETQYF. CDR3 nucleotide sequence: TGTGCCAGCAGCCTAATGGTAGGGCGGACCCAAGAGACCCAGTACTTC.

The chain carries TRBV30 and TRBJ2-1; 7 bases are a match to TRBD1. Germline V lookup: CDR1 GTSNPN, CDR2 SVGIG (reference sequence). V lost 4 bases, J lost 8 bases, and 5 bases stayed unmatched. The length of the CDR3 is 12 residues. In nucleotides, the CDR3 is TGTGCCTGGAATAGACAGGGTTATGAGCAGTTCTTC. This translates into CAWNRQGYEQFF.

Only one count was recorded for this clone. V is TRBV5-1 and J is TRBJ2-5, with unresolved D. The V end lost 0 bases, the J end lost 5 bases, and 17 bases lay between the germline ends. Per germline, CDR1 SGHRS and CDR2 YFSETQ. This CDR3 contains 16 residues. Here the CDR3 reads CASSLGSIGQTETQYF. The DNA of the CDR3 is TGCGCCAGCAGCTTGGGGTCAATAGGCCAGACTGAGACCCAGTACTTC. Full variable domain (remainder filled in from reference TRBV5-1 and TRBJ2-5): KAGVTQTPRYLIKTRGQQVTLSCSPISGHRSVSWYQQTPGQGLQFLFEYFSETQRNKGNFPGRFSGRQFSNSRSEMNVSTLELGDSALYLCASSLGSIGQTETQYFGPGTRLLVL.

V gene TRBV6-6 combines with J gene TRBJ1-1; tentatively, D is TRBD1 (6 bases). V lost 6 bases to trimming and J lost 4 bases, with 15 bases between them. The germline CDR1 and CDR2 sequences are MNHNY and SVGAGI (reference sequence). The CDR3 consists of 14 residues. This chain's CDR3 is CASSHRDLGTEAFF. CDR3 DNA sequence: TGTGCCAGCAGCCACAGGGACCTGGGCACTGAAGCTTTCTTT.

DNA for the CDR3: TGTGCCAGCAGCTTTCCGGGACAGGGGGCCAACGAGCAGTACTTC. Its translation: CASSFPGQGANEQYF. The chain joins TRBV7-9 to TRBJ2-5; TRBD1 matches 12 bases. Near its end, the DNA agrees better with TRBJ2-7, so the J call may be wrong. Germline assignment: CDR1 SEHNR and CDR2 FQNEAQ (reference sequence). The CDR3 has 15 residues.

This clone showed up just a few times. V usage is TRBV5-4 and J usage is TRBJ2-6; D ambiguous. The V and J ends lost 2 bases and 1 base respectively, with 19 bases between them. This CDR3 has 19 residues. From germline, CDR1 is SGHNT and CDR2 YYREEE (reference sequence). The CDR3 protein is CASSFEPWKVRSGANVLTF. The DNA for the CDR3 is TGTGCCAGCAGCTTCGAACCGTGGAAGGTCAGATCTGGGGCCAACGTCCTGACTTTC.